This entry is about one T cell receptor beta chain. What it recognizes is unknown. These data are taken from a study of T cell responses to AZD1222 COVID-19 vaccine. Study-wide points: Spike-specific TCR breadth and depth were elevated following two AZD1222 doses. Donors were largely white British and mainly female; clonal diversity was possibly underestimated. Vaccine-associated CD4 TCRs ranged over spike, dominating at 160-218 and 743-854. The study sampled repertoires only after the peak T cell response.

This table comes from immunoSEQ multiplex PCR, and its TCRdb copy is limited to in-frame clones, with some not included. The table includes tens of thousands of clones, around 89% detected once. In germline, CDR1 is MGHDK, CDR2 SYGVNS. The CDR3 runs 15 residues. V shed 2 bases and J shed 4 bases, with 14 bases lying between them. The V and J genes are TRBV25-1 and TRBJ1-2, with D perhaps TRBD1 (6 bases). The source was peripheral blood, collected 28 days after the second dose of the MenACWY control vaccine. The source is an adult who received the MenACWY meningococcal vaccine as a control. This CDR3 is CASSETRGSTYGYTF. The CDR3 region has the DNA TGTGCCAGCAGTGAAACAAGGGGGTCAACCTATGGCTACACCTTC.